This T cell receptor (beta chain) was recovered during a study of T cells in localized non-small cell lung cancer. Study observations and caveats: Out of the top 100 tumor clones, a median around 57 were seen in adjacent lung.

This clone was seen more than once but under ten times. The antigen is unknown. CDR1 is SNHLY and CDR2 is FYNNEI in the germline V gene. The CDR3 runs to 11 residues. The V gene lost 10 bases and the J gene lost 3 bases, with 9 bases spanning the gap. Here immunoSEQ multiplex PCR was the method, and the copy in TCRdb shows in-frame clones only, minus some. Of 40,000 to 50,000 clones listed, more than 85% are singletons. The receptor was derived from a woman aged 18-50 years with stage III lung adenocarcinoma. V and J are TRBV2 and TRBJ1-1; no firm D call. The sequencing used peripheral blood, collected before any cancer treatment. The CDR3 is CATPLDTEAFF. DNA for the CDR3: TGTGCCACACCCCTGGACACTGAAGCTTTCTTT.